The entry below gives a single TCR beta chain sequence along with its context. Antigen specificity is unknown. This entry comes from a study of Graves' ophthalmopathy and Graves' hyperthyroidism. The hyperthyroidism patients, aged 18 to 65, had been newly diagnosed, with under 2 months' duration. Isolation of PBMCs was performed using around 9.5 ml of fresh peripheral blood. J was trimmed by 5 bases and V by 4 bases; bases with no gene match: 6. The CDR3 is 14 amino acids. Germline V gene sequence: CDR1 SGHRS, CDR2 YFSETQ. Whole-study results and caveats: The majority of expanded thyroid clonotypes above 0.001 frequency also occurred in blood.

RNA transcripts were the template, and TCR beta CDR3 regions were amplified from them. First-round RT-PCR relied on HTBI primers, and a second-round multiplex PCR came next. From the multiplex PCR reads, TCRdb called clonotypes with MiXCR, one entry per CDR3 protein. The data contain under 800,000 distinct CDR3 sequences, about a fifth of them singletons. The chain recombines TRBV5-1 with TRBJ1-1; 9 nucleotides line up with TRBD1. This TCR was recovered from a woman in her late teens or twenties with stable Graves' hyperthyroidism. Some clones in this sample may be carry-over from other donors' samples. The source material was peripheral blood. CDR3 loop: CASSTVDRGTEAFF. CDR3 nucleotide sequence: TGCGCCAGCAGCACCGTCGACAGGGGGACTGAAGCTTTCTTT.